Below, 11 T cell receptor beta chains from the same sample are listed, as sequenced in a study of metastatic and nonmetastatic thyroid tumors. TCRdb recomputed clones from the PCR reads via MiXCR. The sample lists 20,000 to 30,000 clones, roughly 24% seen once, with approximately 6% in the top ten. There were no patients who had received any treatment before thyroid surgery. Sequenced sample: blood. These receptors all come from a female donor with papillary thyroid cancer or a benign thyroid nodule (not recorded which). Some clones in this sample may be carry-over from other donors' samples.

This clone is labeled medium-sized (0.01 to 0.1%). The V gene is TRBV6-1, the J gene TRBJ2-1, with TRBD1 matching over 8 bases. In germline, CDR1 is MNHNS, CDR2 SASEGT. The CDR3 totals 16 residues. After removal of 6 bases from V and 7 bases from J, the junction contained 14 bases not matched to a gene. The CDR3 nucleotides read TGTGCCAGCAGCTCTGACAGGGGTGGTTTTAGGAATGAGCAGTTCTTC. This sequence encodes CASSSDRGGFRNEQFF.

This clone was counted many times. This chain links TRBV18 with TRBJ1-6; D not resolved. Trimming took 5 bases from V and 0 from J, leaving 11 bases between them. Germline V lookup: CDR1 KGHSH, CDR2 LQKENI. This CDR3 region has 16 residues. CDR3 sequence reads: CASSKRESSYNSPLHF. In DNA form, the CDR3 reads TGTGCCAGCTCAAAACGGGAAAGCTCCTATAATTCACCCCTCCACTTT. The full variable domain, completed using reference TRBV18 and TRBJ1-6, is NAGVMQNPRHLVRRRGQEARLRCSPMKGHSHVYWYRQLPEEGLKFMVYLQKENIIDESGMPKERFSAEFPKEGPSILRIQQVVRGDSAAYFCASSKRESSYNSPLHFGNGTRLTVT.

The table lists this clone with many counts. The chain is built from TRBV5-1 and TRBJ1-4; TRBD1 matches 12 bases. Losses at the gene ends were 3 bases for V and 8 bases for J; bases not matched to a gene: 11. This CDR3 has 17 amino acids. Looked up from germline, CDR1 is SGHRS and CDR2 is YFSETQ. The CDR3 coding sequence is TGCGCCAGCAGCTCCACCCCGGGACAGGGGGCCGGGGAAAAACTGTTTTTT. It codes for CASSSTPGQGAGEKLFF. Full variable domain (outside the CDR3, taken from reference TRBV5-1 and TRBJ1-4): KAGVTQTPRYLIKTRGQQVTLSCSPISGHRSVSWYQQTPGQGLQFLFEYFSETQRNKGNFPGRFSGRQFSNSRSEMNVSTLELGDSALYLCASSSTPGQGAGEKLFFGSGTQLSVL.

This sequence joins TRBV9 and TRBJ2-1; 12 bases are a match to TRBD2. The CDR3 has 15 amino acids. CDR1 is SGDLS and CDR2 is YYNGEE in the germline V gene. Trimming removed 6 bases from V and 5 bases from J; junction bases left unmatched: 6. CDR3 sequence: CASIVTSGSHNEQFF. In DNA form, the CDR3 reads TGTGCCAGCATCGTGACTAGCGGGAGCCACAATGAGCAGTTCTTC. The full variable domain, in which reference TRBV9 and TRBJ2-1 provide the parts outside the CDR3, is DSGVTQTPKHLITATGQRVTLRCSPRSGDLSVYWYQQSLDQGLQFLIQYYNGEERAKGNILERFSAQQFPDLHSELNLSSLELGDSALYFCASIVTSGSHNEQFFGPGTRLTVL.

In this sample, this clone is medium-sized. Distinct nucleotide sequences in the sample also encode this CDR3. The rearrangement links TRBV6-1 to TRBJ2-2, with D maybe TRBD2 (6 bases). V was pared by 1 base and J by 1 base, with 10 bases between. Germline V gene sequence: CDR1 MNHNS, CDR2 SASEGT. CDR3 length: 16 amino acids. CDR3 in amino acids: CASSEVAGMNTGELFF. The CDR3 coding sequence is TGTGCCAGCAGTGAAGTGGCGGGGATGAACACCGGGGAGCTGTTTTTT.

Concerning this clone: One junction end disagrees with the germline gene, perhaps due to a read error. The chain is built from TRBV20-1 and TRBJ2-1; weak D call: TRBD2 (5 bases). CDR1 is DFQATT and CDR2 is SNEGSKA in the germline V gene (reference sequence). The CDR3 has 10 amino acids. The CDR3 DNA reads TGCAGTGCGAGAGACTACGAGCAGTTCTTC. Its translation: CSARDYEQFF.

This clone was found a few times. A much larger clone lies a single base off, so this may be a read error. The chain carries TRBV5-5 and TRBJ1-1; D is possibly TRBD1 (6 bases). The CDR3 covers 13 residues. The V gene lost 6 bases and the J gene lost 6 bases, with 15 bases spanning the gap. Germline lookup yields CDR1 SGHKS and CDR2 YYEKEE (reference sequence). DNA of the CDR3: TGTGCCAGCAACCAAAACACAGGGTCTGAAGCTTTCTTT. Protein: CASNQNTGSEAFF. The full variable domain, rest sourced from reference TRBV5-5 and TRBJ1-1, is DAGVTQSPTHLIKTRGQQVTLRCSPISGHKSVSWYQQVLGQGPQFIFQYYEKEERGRGNFPDRFSARQFPNYSSELNVNALLLGDSALYLCASNQNTGSEAFFGQGTRLTVV.

V and J are TRBV11-3 and TRBJ1-2; 10 bases fit TRBD1. Germline values: CDR1 SGHNT, CDR2 YENEEA. The CDR3 loop spans 13 amino acids. The V and J ends lost 6 bases and 6 bases, in that order; junction bases with no gene match: 4. CDR3 DNA: TGTGCCAGCAGACTTGGGACAGGGGATGGCTACACCTTC. As protein: CASRLGTGDGYTF. Supplemented by reference TRBV11-3 and TRBJ1-2, the full variable domain reads EAGVVQSPRYKIIEKKQPVAFWCNPISGHNTLYWYLQNLGQGPELLIRYENEEAVDDSQLPKDRFSAERLKGVDSTLKIQPAELGDSAVYLCASRLGTGDGYTFGSGTRLTVV.

By sample fraction, this clone is medium-sized. V and J are TRBV12-3 or TRBV12-4 and TRBJ2-7; 8 bases are a match to TRBD1. The J segment lost 3 bases and the V segment lost 7 bases, leaving 17 bases of the junction unmatched. The CDR3 contains 17 residues. CDR3 sequence: CASTRIRGQGILYEQYF. In DNA form, the CDR3 reads TGTGCCAGCACTCGGATCAGGGGGCAAGGGATTCTCTACGAGCAGTACTTC.

The chain couples TRBV7-8 to TRBJ2-2; possibly TRBD1 for D (5 bases). The germline CDR1 and CDR2 sequences are SGHVS and FQNEAQ. CDR3 length: 15 amino acids. Trimming cost V 7 bases and J 1 base, with 13 bases left between them. The CDR3 here is CASIPTGVNTGELFF. In DNA form, the CDR3 reads TGTGCCAGCATCCCTACAGGCGTGAACACCGGGGAGCTGTTTTTT.

In this sample, this clone turned up many times. This may stem from a read error, because a much larger clone lies one nucleotide away. The V gene is TRBV19, the J gene TRBJ2-6, with no clear D. The V end lost 3 bases, the J end lost 0 bases, and 3 bases lay between the germline ends. CDR3 length: 14 amino acids. Germline values: CDR1 LNHDA, CDR2 SQIVND (reference sequence). CDR3 residues: CASSMVSGANVLTF. CDR3 bases: TGTGCCAGTAGTATGGTCTCTGGGGCCAACGTCCTGACTTTC.